This entry lists 5 T cell receptor beta chains sequenced from one sample in a study of blood T cells in healthy people across ages (dated by TCRdb to between 2015 and 2016). Receptor libraries were prepared by 5' RACE. These reads were obtained on an Illumina HiSeq 2500. A second PCR of about 7 to 12 cycles was performed with a sample-barcoded 5' primer and a J-beta primer mix. TCRdb reanalyzed the raw reads on its own, using fastp at Q25 for trimming and MiXCR for clone calling, and kept in-frame beta chains. Each CDR3 protein appears once, grouped with its most common genes and DNA. This sample has approximately 850,000 distinct CDR3 sequences in its table, and roughly 64% of those were observed once. In total, the top ten clones hold roughly 22% of the sample. The sequencing sample was made of blood. All receptors come from a man aged 25 to 40 in good health.

The chain carries TRBV7-9 and TRBJ2-5, with D possibly TRBD2 on 7 matching bases. V lost 3 bases and J 1 base, leaving 12 bases between the germline ends. The CDR3 runs 15 residues. Germline values: CDR1 SEHNR, CDR2 FQNEAQ (reference sequence). CDR3 coding DNA: TGTGCCAGCAGCTTGGGGGGGCTATCCCAAGAGACCCAGTACTTC. This encodes CASSLGGLSQETQYF.

The J gene is TRBJ2-4, the V gene TRBV7-2; TRBD2 aligns across 13 bases. CDR1 and CDR2 from the germline V gene are SGHTA and FQGNSA. The ends lost 2 bases at V and 14 bases at J; junction bases unmatched: 6. This CDR3 spans 14 amino acids. The DNA of the CDR3 is TGTGCCAGCAGCTTACCCGGACTAGCGGGAGAGAAGTACTTC. Amino acids: CASSLPGLAGEKYF.

This clonotype was recorded only once. The J gene is TRBJ2-3, the V gene TRBV20-1; no firm D call. Germline V gene data show CDR1 as DFQATT and CDR2 as SNEGSKA (reference sequence). CDR3 size: 10 residues. Here the CDR3 DNA reads TGCGAGTCTGAGTCGGATACGCAGTATTTT. It encodes CESESDTQYF.

The chain recombines TRBV5-1 with TRBJ2-7, with 7 bases lining up with TRBD2. Unmatched junction bases numbered 4, after V lost 0 bases and J lost 4 bases. Germline CDR1 is SGHRS and CDR2 is YFSETQ. CDR3 length: 14 amino acids. The CDR3 region is CASSLAPGLYEQYF. The DNA of the CDR3 is TGCGCCAGCAGCTTGGCCCCGGGACTATACGAGCAGTACTTC. Drawing the rest from reference TRBV5-1 and TRBJ2-7, the complete variable domain is KAGVTQTPRYLIKTRGQQVTLSCSPISGHRSVSWYQQTPGQGLQFLFEYFSETQRNKGNFPGRFSGRQFSNSRSEMNVSTLELGDSALYLCASSLAPGLYEQYFGPGTRLTVT.

J is TRBJ2-4 and V is TRBV7-2; 15 nucleotides agree with TRBD2. The DNA end lines up better with TRBJ2-7; the J call may be wrong. Germline CDR1 and CDR2: SGHTA and FQGNSA. This CDR3 is 18 amino acids long. The CDR3 DNA sequence: TGTGCCAGCAGCTTAGAGGGACTAGCGGGGGGTCCCTCCTACGAGCAGTACTTC. This translates into CASSLEGLAGGPSYEQYF.